The 8 T cell receptor beta chains below come from one sample, sequenced in a study of cytomegalovirus exposure and HLA in healthy donors. In the PCR, 60 Vbeta and 13 Jbeta primers were used. Profiled with immunoSEQ multiplex PCR; TCRdb holds only in-frame clones, not every one. The sample shows 100,000 to 150,000 clones, more than 80% of them seen only once. Sample: PBMCs. These receptors were obtained from a woman aged 40 to 50 in good health and CMV-seropositive.

The chain uses TRBV9 and TRBJ1-2, with D possibly TRBD1 on 5 matching bases. The CDR3 spans 15 residues. V shed 2 bases and J shed 4 bases, with 15 bases lying between them. The germline CDR1 and CDR2 sequences are SGDLS and YYNGEE. The CDR3 nucleotides read TGTGCCAGCAGCGTTCAGGGAGGGGACGGCTATGGCTACACCTTC. Residues: CASSVQGGDGYGYTF.

This clone showed up just once. The rearrangement uses TRBV25-1 and TRBJ2-5, with 8 bases lining up with TRBD1. The germline V gene has CDR1 MGHDK and CDR2 SYGVNS. Germline trimming cut 3 bases from V and 5 bases from J; bases unmatched to any gene: 11. The CDR3 is 16 residues long. In nucleotides, the CDR3 is TGTGCCAGCAGTGAGGACAGGGTAGGCCCCCCGGAGACCCAGTACTTC. This gives the protein CASSEDRVGPPETQYF.

The chain recombines TRBV5-4 with TRBJ1-2; TRBD1 agrees at 7 bases. The CDR3 is 13 amino acids. Germline V gene data show CDR1 as SGHNT and CDR2 as YYREEE (reference sequence). With V trimmed by 3 bases and J by 8 bases, 7 bases remained unmatched. The CDR3 spells CASSYGQEEGYTF. The CDR3, as DNA: TGTGCCAGCAGCTATGGACAGGAGGAAGGCTACACCTTC.

This chain uses TRBV5-1 with TRBJ2-5; D unclear. The CDR3 covers 14 residues. Germline CDR1 and CDR2: SGHRS and YFSETQ. Trimming left V 4 bases short and J 1 base short, with 11 bases between. CDR3 nucleotides: TGCGCCAGCAGCGAAACTCCCGCCCAAGAGACCCAGTACTTC. Translated, it gives CASSETPAQETQYF.

This rearrangement joins TRBV28 to TRBJ2-5; 9 nucleotides line up with TRBD1. CDR3 length: 15 residues. The germline V gene has CDR1 MDHEN and CDR2 SYDVKM. V was clipped by 5 bases and J by 5 bases; unmatched bases: 9. CDR3 region: CASSRWDRVWETQYF. The CDR3 DNA follows: TGTGCCAGCAGTCGTTGGGACAGGGTATGGGAGACCCAGTACTTC.

The chain combines TRBV5-1 with TRBJ1-2; D may be TRBD1 (5 bases). The CDR3 consists of 13 residues. The germline V gene has CDR1 SGHRS and CDR2 YFSETQ. Trimming removed 0 bases from V and 2 bases from J, with 5 bases in between. DNA of the CDR3: TGCGCCAGCAGCTTGGAGGGGAACTATGGCTACACCTTC. Its translation: CASSLEGNYGYTF.

The J gene is TRBJ1-2, the V gene TRBV9, with TRBD1 as a possible D gene (6 bases). The CDR3 covers 14 residues. CDR1 SGDLS and CDR2 YYNGEE come from the germline V gene. Trimming removed 3 bases at V and 3 bases at J, with 12 bases between. CDR3: CASSDHRADYGYTF. CDR3 nucleotides: TGTGCCAGCAGCGACCACAGGGCGGACTATGGCTACACCTTC.

The genes are TRBV5-4 and TRBJ2-7, with D possibly being TRBD1 (5 bases). Germline CDR1 reads SGHNT; CDR2 reads YYREEE (reference sequence). Trimming stripped 0 bases from V and 2 bases from J, with 9 bases between. This CDR3 has 14 amino acids. The CDR3 loop is CASSLGQLTYEQYF. In DNA form, the CDR3 reads TGTGCCAGCAGCTTGGGACAGCTTACCTACGAGCAGTACTTC.